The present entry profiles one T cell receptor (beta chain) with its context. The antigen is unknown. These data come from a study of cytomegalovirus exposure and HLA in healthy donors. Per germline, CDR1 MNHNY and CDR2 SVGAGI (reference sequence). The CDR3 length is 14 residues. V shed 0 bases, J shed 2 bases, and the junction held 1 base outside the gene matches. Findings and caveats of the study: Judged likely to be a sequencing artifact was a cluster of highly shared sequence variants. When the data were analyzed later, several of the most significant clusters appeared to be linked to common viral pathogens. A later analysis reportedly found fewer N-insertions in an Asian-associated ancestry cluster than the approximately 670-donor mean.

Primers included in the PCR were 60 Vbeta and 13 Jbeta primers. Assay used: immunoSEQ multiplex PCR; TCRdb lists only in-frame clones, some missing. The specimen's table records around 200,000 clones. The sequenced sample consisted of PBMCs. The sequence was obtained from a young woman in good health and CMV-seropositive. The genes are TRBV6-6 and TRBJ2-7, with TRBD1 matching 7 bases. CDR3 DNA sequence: TGTGCCAGCAGTTACTCGACAGGGACCTACGAGCAGTACTTC. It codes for CASSYSTGTYEQYF.